This T cell receptor beta chain was found in a study of yellow fever vaccine responses in identical twins. Study outcomes and limitations: Twins' vaccine T cell responses reportedly seemed partly convergent and partly personalized.

Notes on this clonotype: As yet, its antigen is unknown.

CDR1 and CDR2 from the germline V gene are LGHDT and YNNKEL (reference sequence). CDR3 length: 15 amino acids. V lost 0 bases to trimming and J lost 2 bases, with 8 bases between them. MiXCR, applied by TCRdb to the RT-PCR reads, yields one record per CDR3 protein. The table records tens of thousands of distinct CDR3 sequences, roughly 60% of them present only once. This clonotype originated in a woman younger than 35 who received the yellow fever vaccine. This rearrangement joins TRBV3-1 to TRBJ2-1; no clear D. The specimen comprised T cells from blood (PBMCs), unsorted or a sorted subset (not recorded which), sampled before or after yellow fever vaccination (not recorded which). The CDR3 loop reads CASSQDRLTYNEQFF. Here the CDR3 DNA reads TGTGCCAGCAGCCAAGATCGGCTAACCTACAATGAGCAGTTCTTC.